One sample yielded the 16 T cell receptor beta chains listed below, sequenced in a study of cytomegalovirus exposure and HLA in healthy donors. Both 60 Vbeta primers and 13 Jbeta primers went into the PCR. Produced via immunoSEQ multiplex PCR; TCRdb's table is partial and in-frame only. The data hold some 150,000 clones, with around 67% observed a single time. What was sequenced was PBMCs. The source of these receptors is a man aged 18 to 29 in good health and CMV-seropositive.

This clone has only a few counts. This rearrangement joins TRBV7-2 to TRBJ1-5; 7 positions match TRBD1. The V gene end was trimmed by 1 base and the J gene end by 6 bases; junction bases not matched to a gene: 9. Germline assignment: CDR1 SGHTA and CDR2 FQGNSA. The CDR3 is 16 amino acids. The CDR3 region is CASSLVRGASSQPQHF. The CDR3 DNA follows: TGTGCCAGCAGCTTAGTCAGGGGGGCATCATCTCAGCCCCAGCATTTT.

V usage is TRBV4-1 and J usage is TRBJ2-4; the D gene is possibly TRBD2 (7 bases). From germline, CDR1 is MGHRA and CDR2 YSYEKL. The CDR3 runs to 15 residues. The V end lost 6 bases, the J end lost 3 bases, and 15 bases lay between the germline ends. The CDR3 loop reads CASSYGGGGKNIQYF. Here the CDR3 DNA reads TGCGCCAGCAGTTACGGAGGGGGGGGCAAAAACATTCAGTACTTC.

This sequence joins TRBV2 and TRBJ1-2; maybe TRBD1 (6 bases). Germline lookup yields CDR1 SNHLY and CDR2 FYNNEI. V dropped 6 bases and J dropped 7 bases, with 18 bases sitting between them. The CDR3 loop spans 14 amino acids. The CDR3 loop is CASRADSLSAGYTF. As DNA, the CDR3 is TGTGCCAGCAGAGCGGACAGTTTGTCGGCTGGCTACACCTTC. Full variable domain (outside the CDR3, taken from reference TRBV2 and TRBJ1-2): EPEVTQTPSHQVTQMGQEVILRCVPISNHLYFYWYRQILGQKVEFLVSFYNNEISEKSEIFDDQFSVERPDGSNFTLKIRSTKLEDSAMYFCASRADSLSAGYTFGSGTRLTVV.

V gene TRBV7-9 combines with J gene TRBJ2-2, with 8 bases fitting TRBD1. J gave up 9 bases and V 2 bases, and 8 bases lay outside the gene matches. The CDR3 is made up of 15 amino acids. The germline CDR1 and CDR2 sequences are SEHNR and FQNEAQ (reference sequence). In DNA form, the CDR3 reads TGTGCCAGCAGCTTAAACAGGGGGTCCTTGAGGGAGCTGTTTTTT. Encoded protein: CASSLNRGSLRELFF.

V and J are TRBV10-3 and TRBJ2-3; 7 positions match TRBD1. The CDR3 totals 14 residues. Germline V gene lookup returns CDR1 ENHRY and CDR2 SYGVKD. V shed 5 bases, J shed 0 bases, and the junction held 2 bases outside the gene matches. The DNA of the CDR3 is TGTGCCATCAGTCAACAGGGGAGCACAGATACGCAGTATTTT. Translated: CAISQQGSTDTQYF.

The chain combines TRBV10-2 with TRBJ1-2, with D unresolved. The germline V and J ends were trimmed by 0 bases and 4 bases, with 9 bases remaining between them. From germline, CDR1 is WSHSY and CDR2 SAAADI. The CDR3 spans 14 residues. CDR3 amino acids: CASSESWRSYGYTF. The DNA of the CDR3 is TGCGCCAGCAGTGAGTCGTGGAGGAGCTATGGCTACACCTTC.

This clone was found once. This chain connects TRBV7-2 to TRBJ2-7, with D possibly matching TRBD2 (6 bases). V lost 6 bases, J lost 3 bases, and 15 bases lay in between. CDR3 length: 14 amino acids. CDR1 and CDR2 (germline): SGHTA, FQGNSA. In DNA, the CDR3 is TGTGCCAGCAGTTTCTCTCGGGACTTCTACGAGCAGTACTTC. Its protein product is CASSFSRDFYEQYF.

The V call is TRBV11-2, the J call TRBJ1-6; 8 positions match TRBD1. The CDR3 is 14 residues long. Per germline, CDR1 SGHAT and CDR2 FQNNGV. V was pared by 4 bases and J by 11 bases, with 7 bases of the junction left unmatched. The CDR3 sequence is CASSSWTGLTPLHF. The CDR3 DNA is TGTGCCAGCAGCTCCTGGACAGGGTTGACACCCCTCCACTTT.

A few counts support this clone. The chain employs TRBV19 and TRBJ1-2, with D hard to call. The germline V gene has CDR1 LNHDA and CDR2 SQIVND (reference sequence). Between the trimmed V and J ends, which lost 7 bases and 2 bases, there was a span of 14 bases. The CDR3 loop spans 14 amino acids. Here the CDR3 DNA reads TGTGCCAGTACCCCAGGAGAGGGAAACTATGGCTACACCTTC. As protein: CASTPGEGNYGYTF. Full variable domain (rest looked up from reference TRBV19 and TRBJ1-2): DGGITQSPKYLFRKEGQNVTLSCEQNLNHDAMYWYRQDPGQGLRLIYYSQIVNDFQKGDIAEGYSVSREKKESFPLTVTSAQKNPTAFYLCASTPGEGNYGYTFGSGTRLTVV.

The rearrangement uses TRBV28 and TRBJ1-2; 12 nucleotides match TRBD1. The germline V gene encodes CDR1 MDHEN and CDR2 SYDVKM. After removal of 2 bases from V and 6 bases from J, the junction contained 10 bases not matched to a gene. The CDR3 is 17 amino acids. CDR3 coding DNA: TGTGCCAGCAGTTTAGAGGTTCTGGGACAGGGGGCTCATGGCTACACCTTC. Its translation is CASSLEVLGQGAHGYTF.

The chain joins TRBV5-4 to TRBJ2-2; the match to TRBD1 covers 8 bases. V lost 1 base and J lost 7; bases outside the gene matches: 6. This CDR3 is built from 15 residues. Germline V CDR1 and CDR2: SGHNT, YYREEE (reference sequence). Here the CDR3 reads CASSLRQGAFGELFF. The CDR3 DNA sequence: TGTGCCAGCAGCTTGAGGCAGGGGGCTTTCGGGGAGCTGTTTTTT.

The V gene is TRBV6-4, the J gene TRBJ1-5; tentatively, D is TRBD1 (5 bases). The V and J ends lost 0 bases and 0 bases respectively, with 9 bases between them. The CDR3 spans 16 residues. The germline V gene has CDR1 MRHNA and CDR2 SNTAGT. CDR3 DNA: TGTGCCAGCAGTGACTCGCGGGGCTTTAGCAATCAGCCCCAGCATTTT. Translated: CASSDSRGFSNQPQHF.

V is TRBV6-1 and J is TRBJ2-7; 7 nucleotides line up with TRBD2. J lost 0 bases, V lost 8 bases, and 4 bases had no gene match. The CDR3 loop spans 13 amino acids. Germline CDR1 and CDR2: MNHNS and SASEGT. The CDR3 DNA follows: TGTGCCAGCTGGGGGGGAGGCTCCTACGAGCAGTACTTC. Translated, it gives CASWGGGSYEQYF.

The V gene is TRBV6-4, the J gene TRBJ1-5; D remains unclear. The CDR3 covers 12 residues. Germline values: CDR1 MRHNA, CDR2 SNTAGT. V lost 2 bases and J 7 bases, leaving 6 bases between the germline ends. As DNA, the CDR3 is TGTGCCAGCAGTGACGGCCCCCAGCCCCAGCATTTT. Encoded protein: CASSDGPQPQHF.

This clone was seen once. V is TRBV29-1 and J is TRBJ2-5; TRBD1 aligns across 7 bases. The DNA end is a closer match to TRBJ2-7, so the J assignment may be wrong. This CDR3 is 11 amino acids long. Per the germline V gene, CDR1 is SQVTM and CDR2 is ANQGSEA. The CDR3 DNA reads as TGCAGCACTATACAGGGGCACGAGCAGTACTTC. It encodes CSTIQGHEQYF.

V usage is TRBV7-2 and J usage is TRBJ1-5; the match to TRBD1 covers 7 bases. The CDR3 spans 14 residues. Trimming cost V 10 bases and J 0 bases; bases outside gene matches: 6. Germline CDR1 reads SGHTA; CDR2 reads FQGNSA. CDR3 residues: CATSQGFSNQPQHF. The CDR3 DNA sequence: TGTGCCACATCACAGGGGTTTAGCAATCAGCCCCAGCATTTT.